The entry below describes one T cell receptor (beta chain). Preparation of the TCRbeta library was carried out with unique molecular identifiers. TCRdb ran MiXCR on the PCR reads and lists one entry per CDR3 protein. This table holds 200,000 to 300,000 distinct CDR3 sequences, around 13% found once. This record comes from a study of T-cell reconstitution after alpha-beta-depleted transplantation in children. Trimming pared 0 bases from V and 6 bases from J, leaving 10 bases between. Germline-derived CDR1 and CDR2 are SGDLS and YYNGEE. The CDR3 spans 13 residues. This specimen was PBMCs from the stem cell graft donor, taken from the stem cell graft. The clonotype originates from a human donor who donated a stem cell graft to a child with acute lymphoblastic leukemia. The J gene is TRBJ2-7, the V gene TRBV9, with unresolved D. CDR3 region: CASSVEMGREQYF. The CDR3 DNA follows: TGTGCCAGCAGCGTAGAGATGGGCCGCGAGCAGTACTTC.